A selection of T cell receptor beta chains follows, all from one sample in a study of vaccination effects on CD4 cells after COVID-19. These TCRs are of unknown antigen specificity. Profiling relied on immunoSEQ multiplex PCR, and the TCRdb table lists in-frame clones only, not all of them. The sample shows about 45,000 clones, around 76% of them seen only once. The input for sequencing was CD4+ T cells from PBMCs cultured without peptide, taken before COVID-19 vaccination. The receptors were gathered from a human donor who had a prior SARS-CoV-2 infection. The CDR3 runs from the conserved cysteine through the conserved F or W. The order of the fields is CDR3 protein, CDR3 DNA, D gene, V gene, J gene, clone size. The D gene is left open where the match is weak. Some rows mark clone size as missing; the rest say once, few, many or name a class of expanded clone.

CDR3 protein: CANGGGDTGELFF; CDR3 DNA: TGTGCCAATGGGGGAGGGGACACCGGGGAGCTGTTTTTT; D gene: TRBD2; V gene: TRBV19; J gene: TRBJ2-2; clone size: -
CDR3 protein: CASSETGTPIRYF; CDR3 DNA: TGTGCCAGTAGCGAAACAGGGACTCCGATCCGGTACTTC; D gene: -; V gene: TRBV19; J gene: TRBJ2-5; clone size: few
CDR3 protein: CASSPLFSSSPTYEQYF; CDR3 DNA: TGTGCCAGCTCACCACTCTTCTCGTCCTCCCCAACCTACGAGCAGTACTTC; D gene: -; V gene: TRBV18; J gene: TRBJ2-7; clone size: -
CDR3 protein: CASRPGVMGGYTF; CDR3 DNA: TGTGCCAGCAGGCCAGGGGTGATGGGGGGCTACACCTTC; D gene: -; V gene: TRBV6-5; J gene: TRBJ1-2; clone size: -
CDR3 protein: CAISVQKQETQYF; CDR3 DNA: TGTGCCATCAGTGTGCAGAAACAAGAGACCCAGTACTTC; D gene: -; V gene: TRBV10-3; J gene: TRBJ2-5; clone size: -
CDR3 protein: CASSLFRSNAPNTEAFF; CDR3 DNA: TGTGCCAGCAGCTTGTTCAGAAGTAACGCTCCGAACACTGAAGCTTTCTTT; D gene: -; V gene: TRBV7-2; J gene: TRBJ1-1; clone size: -
CDR3 protein: CAIAGGTNPYEQYF; CDR3 DNA: TGTGCCATCGCCGGGGGGACAAACCCCTACGAGCAGTACTTC; D gene: -; V gene: TRBV10-3; J gene: TRBJ2-7; clone size: -
CDR3 protein: CASSSGLLDTQYF; CDR3 DNA: TGTGCCAGCAGCTCGGGACTCCTAGATACGCAGTATTTT; D gene: -; V gene: TRBV3-1/TRBV3-2; J gene: TRBJ2-3; clone size: -
CDR3 protein: CASSVLRGQTEAFF; CDR3 DNA: TGTGCCAGCAGTGTACTCAGGGGGCAGACTGAAGCTTTCTTT; D gene: TRBD1; V gene: TRBV2; J gene: TRBJ1-1; clone size: -
CDR3 protein: CASSQDDLGLEAFF; CDR3 DNA: TGTGCCAGCAGCCAAGACGACTTGGGCCTCGAAGCTTTCTTT; D gene: -; V gene: TRBV3-1/TRBV3-2; J gene: TRBJ1-1; clone size: -
CDR3 protein: CASSPQPTTGDAFF; CDR3 DNA: TGCGCCAGCAGCCCCCAGCCTACGACAGGGGATGCTTTCTTT; D gene: TRBD1; V gene: TRBV5-1; J gene: TRBJ1-1; clone size: -
CDR3 protein: CASSRGTGAFTIYF; CDR3 DNA: TGTGCCAGCAGCCGGGGGACAGGAGCTTTCACCATATATTTT; D gene: TRBD1; V gene: TRBV14; J gene: TRBJ1-3; clone size: -
CDR3 protein: CASSCLDTSNQPQHF; CDR3 DNA: TGTGCTAGCAGCTGTTTAGACACGAGCAATCAGCCCCAGCATTTT; D gene: -; V gene: TRBV7-7; J gene: TRBJ1-5; clone size: -
CDR3 protein: CASSVGKGAGEQFF; CDR3 DNA: TGTGCCAGCAGCGTAGGGAAGGGAGCGGGTGAGCAGTTCTTC; D gene: -; V gene: TRBV9; J gene: TRBJ2-1; clone size: once
CDR3 protein: CASSSGTGSYEQYF; CDR3 DNA: TGCGCCAGCAGTTCCGGGACAGGGAGCTACGAGCAGTACTTC; D gene: TRBD1; V gene: TRBV5-1; J gene: TRBJ2-7; clone size: -
CDR3 protein: CARSSGLAETKVQETQYF; CDR3 DNA: TGTGCCAGAAGCTCGGGACTAGCGGAAACAAAAGTCCAAGAGACCCAGTACTTC; D gene: TRBD2; V gene: TRBV5-3; J gene: TRBJ2-5; clone size: -
CDR3 protein: CASSQAATVNTEAFF; CDR3 DNA: TGTGCCAGCAGCCAAGCCGCGACAGTGAACACTGAAGCTTTCTTT; D gene: -; V gene: TRBV3-1/TRBV3-2; J gene: TRBJ1-1; clone size: -
CDR3 protein: CSVKEDGQETQYF; CDR3 DNA: TGCAGCGTCAAGGAAGACGGACAAGAGACCCAGTACTTC; D gene: -; V gene: TRBV29-1; J gene: TRBJ2-5; clone size: -
CDR3 protein: CASSQDNGGQYF; CDR3 DNA: TGTGCCAGCAGCCAAGATAACGGGGGGCAGTACTTC; D gene: -; V gene: TRBV3-1/TRBV3-2; J gene: TRBJ2-7; clone size: -
CDR3 protein: CASSPDRGGANVLTF; CDR3 DNA: TGTGCCAGCAGCCCCGACAGGGGCGGGGCCAACGTCCTGACTTTC; D gene: TRBD1; V gene: TRBV6-2/TRBV6-3; J gene: TRBJ2-6; clone size: -
CDR3 protein: CASSPIASGPTTDTQYF; CDR3 DNA: TGTGCCAGCAGCCCGATCGCTAGCGGACCAACCACAGATACGCAGTATTTT; D gene: TRBD2; V gene: TRBV5-6; J gene: TRBJ2-3; clone size: few
CDR3 protein: CASSQVTGVEQYF; CDR3 DNA: TGTGCCAGCAGCCAAGTGACAGGGGTCGAGCAGTACTTC; D gene: TRBD1; V gene: TRBV14; J gene: TRBJ2-7; clone size: -
CDR3 protein: CASSINRVLIDEQYF; CDR3 DNA: TGTGCCAGCTCCATAAACAGGGTATTAATAGACGAGCAGTACTTC; D gene: -; V gene: TRBV27; J gene: TRBJ2-7; clone size: -
CDR3 protein: CATSRQAGTSTEAFF; CDR3 DNA: TGTGCCACCAGCAGACAGGCAGGGACCTCGACTGAAGCTTTCTTT; D gene: -; V gene: TRBV15; J gene: TRBJ1-1; clone size: -
CDR3 protein: CASSLELTAKSTDTQYF; CDR3 DNA: TGTGCCAGCAGCTTAGAATTGACTGCCAAATCCACAGATACGCAGTATTTT; D gene: -; V gene: TRBV13; J gene: TRBJ2-3; clone size: -
CDR3 protein: CATGTSDHNEQFF; CDR3 DNA: TGTGCCACCGGGACTAGCGACCACAATGAGCAGTTCTTC; D gene: TRBD2; V gene: TRBV10-3; J gene: TRBJ2-1; clone size: -
CDR3 protein: CASSRFFSQETQYF; CDR3 DNA: TGTGCCTCCAGTAGATTCTTTAGCCAAGAGACCCAGTACTTC; D gene: -; V gene: TRBV6-5; J gene: TRBJ2-5; clone size: -
CDR3 protein: CASSLEAKGYEQYF; CDR3 DNA: TGTGCCAGCTCACTGGAGGCTAAGGGCTACGAGCAGTACTTC; D gene: -; V gene: TRBV18; J gene: TRBJ2-7; clone size: -
CDR3 protein: CAWSGYTGYNEQFF; CDR3 DNA: TGTGCCTGGAGTGGATATACTGGGTACAATGAGCAGTTCTTC; D gene: -; V gene: TRBV30; J gene: TRBJ2-1; clone size: -
CDR3 protein: CASSYAGTGGYEQYF; CDR3 DNA: TGTGCCAGCAGTTACGCCGGGACAGGGGGCTACGAGCAGTACTTC; D gene: TRBD1; V gene: TRBV6-5; J gene: TRBJ2-7; clone size: -
CDR3 protein: CASSPLAGGQETQYF; CDR3 DNA: TGTGCCAGCTCACCACTAGCGGGGGGGCAAGAGACCCAGTACTTC; D gene: TRBD2; V gene: TRBV18; J gene: TRBJ2-5; clone size: -
CDR3 protein: CARRGNSPLHF; CDR3 DNA: TGTGCCAGACGTGGTAATTCACCCCTCCACTTT; D gene: -; V gene: TRBV3-1/TRBV3-2; J gene: TRBJ1-6; clone size: -
CDR3 protein: CASSQARGAPDTQYF; CDR3 DNA: TGTGCCAGCAGCCAGGCCAGGGGGGCCCCAGATACGCAGTATTTT; D gene: -; V gene: TRBV7-9; J gene: TRBJ2-3; clone size: -
CDR3 protein: CSASTGGPNTEAFF; CDR3 DNA: TGCAGTGCTAGTACGGGGGGACCGAACACTGAAGCTTTCTTT; D gene: -; V gene: TRBV20-1; J gene: TRBJ1-1; clone size: -
CDR3 protein: CASSSGTGKGDGYTF; CDR3 DNA: TGTGCCAGCAGCTCCGGGACAGGGAAGGGTGATGGCTACACCTTC; D gene: TRBD1; V gene: TRBV7-9; J gene: TRBJ1-2; clone size: -
CDR3 protein: CSAGGPGDEQFF; CDR3 DNA: TGCAGCGCCGGGGGACCTGGCGATGAGCAGTTCTTC; D gene: -; V gene: TRBV29-1; J gene: TRBJ2-1; clone size: -
CDR3 protein: CASSPFRSTDTQYF; CDR3 DNA: TGTGCCAGCAGCCCCTTTAGGAGCACAGATACGCAGTATTTT; D gene: -; V gene: TRBV11-1; J gene: TRBJ2-3; clone size: -
CDR3 protein: CASRSPGTTNYGYTF; CDR3 DNA: TGTGCCAGTAGATCACCGGGAACCACTAACTATGGCTACACCTTC; D gene: -; V gene: TRBV19; J gene: TRBJ1-2; clone size: -
CDR3 protein: CASSLGWQYGYTF; CDR3 DNA: TGTGCCAGCAGCTTGGGGTGGCAGTATGGCTACACCTTC; D gene: -; V gene: TRBV5-6; J gene: TRBJ1-2; clone size: -
CDR3 protein: CAIKQESYNSPLHF; CDR3 DNA: TGTGCCATCAAACAGGAGTCTTATAATTCACCCCTCCACTTT; D gene: -; V gene: TRBV10-3; J gene: TRBJ1-6; clone size: -
CDR3 protein: CASSKALWGEVADTQYF; CDR3 DNA: TGTGCCAGCAGCAAAGCGCTCTGGGGGGAAGTAGCAGATACGCAGTATTTT; D gene: -; V gene: TRBV21-1; J gene: TRBJ2-3; clone size: -
CDR3 protein: CSASLGRIGYTF; CDR3 DNA: TGCAGTGCTAGTCTCGGCAGGATTGGCTACACCTTC; D gene: -; V gene: TRBV20-1; J gene: TRBJ1-2; clone size: few
CDR3 protein: CASIEQGVNTDTQYF; CDR3 DNA: TGTGCCAGCATCGAACAGGGCGTCAACACAGATACGCAGTATTTT; D gene: -; V gene: TRBV5-6; J gene: TRBJ2-3; clone size: -
CDR3 protein: CASSQDWIQGKDTQYF; CDR3 DNA: TGTGCCAGCAGCCAAGATTGGATACAGGGTAAGGATACGCAGTATTTT; D gene: -; V gene: TRBV4-2; J gene: TRBJ2-3; clone size: -
CDR3 protein: CASSPFSSSETQYF; CDR3 DNA: TGTGCCAGCTCCCCTTTTAGTTCCAGTGAGACCCAGTACTTC; D gene: -; V gene: TRBV18; J gene: TRBJ2-5; clone size: -
CDR3 protein: CASSVRESTDTQYF; CDR3 DNA: TGCGCCAGCAGCGTAAGGGAAAGCACAGATACGCAGTATTTT; D gene: -; V gene: TRBV4-1; J gene: TRBJ2-3; clone size: -
CDR3 protein: CASSQRDSPDIQYF; CDR3 DNA: TGTGCCAGCAGCCAGCGGGACTCTCCGGACATTCAGTACTTC; D gene: -; V gene: TRBV4-2; J gene: TRBJ2-4; clone size: once
CDR3 protein: CAIRRTGAAYNEQFF; CDR3 DNA: TGTGCCATCAGACGAACAGGGGCTGCCTACAATGAGCAGTTCTTC; D gene: TRBD1; V gene: TRBV10-3; J gene: TRBJ2-1; clone size: -
CDR3 protein: CASSLGLAGGNEQFF; CDR3 DNA: TGTGCCAGCAGCTTGGGACTAGCGGGAGGCAATGAGCAGTTCTTC; D gene: TRBD2; V gene: TRBV7-3; J gene: TRBJ2-1; clone size: -
CDR3 protein: CASSKEGGRNQPQHF; CDR3 DNA: TGTGCCAGCAGCAAAGAGGGCGGGCGGAATCAGCCCCAGCATTTT; D gene: -; V gene: TRBV21-1; J gene: TRBJ1-5; clone size: -
CDR3 protein: CASSRPRTDTQYF; CDR3 DNA: TGTGCCAGCAGCCGCCCACGCACAGATACGCAGTATTTT; D gene: -; V gene: TRBV27; J gene: TRBJ2-3; clone size: -
CDR3 protein: CASSLGGTPSGGDEQYF; CDR3 DNA: TGTGCCAGCAGTTTAGGGGGGACACCCAGTGGAGGGGACGAGCAGTACTTC; D gene: -; V gene: TRBV28; J gene: TRBJ2-7; clone size: -
CDR3 protein: CAWSQGLDYGYTF; CDR3 DNA: TGTGCCTGGAGTCAGGGATTGGACTATGGCTACACCTTC; D gene: -; V gene: TRBV30; J gene: TRBJ1-2; clone size: -
CDR3 protein: CASSESPGPSKYF; CDR3 DNA: TGTGCCAGCAGCGAAAGCCCAGGGCCCAGCAAGTACTTC; D gene: -; V gene: TRBV9; J gene: TRBJ2-7; clone size: -
CDR3 protein: CASSIRNMLNQPQHF; CDR3 DNA: TGTGCCAGTAGTATACGGAACATGCTCAATCAGCCCCAGCATTTT; D gene: -; V gene: TRBV19; J gene: TRBJ1-5; clone size: -
CDR3 protein: CASSTGGGRPEAFF; CDR3 DNA: TGTGCCAGCAGTACAGGGGGGGGGAGGCCTGAAGCTTTCTTT; D gene: TRBD1; V gene: TRBV6-6; J gene: TRBJ1-1; clone size: -